The source of this TCR beta chain is a study of spatial heterogeneity in lung cancer. Every individual TCR cDNA molecule carried its own unique molecular identifier, which allowed correction of PCR and sequencing errors. Using its own MiXCR run on the 5' RACE reads, TCRdb lists one record per CDR3 protein. The table includes a few thousand distinct CDR3 sequences, approximately 4.1% detected once. This clonotype is medium-sized by share. Its antigen remains unidentified. The CDR3 totals 13 residues. The trim removed 9 bases at V and 2 bases at J, leaving 6 bases unmatched. CDR1 and CDR2 from the germline V gene are MNHEY and SVGAGI. Regarding time point: sample taken at primary tumor resection. Unsorted whole RNA samples from tumor, nontumor lung or frozen PBMC were sequenced. General study findings and limits: For expanded intratumoral alpha and beta TCRs, counts tracked tumor mutation counts.

This TCR was sampled from a female donor with early-stage non-small cell lung cancer. The sequencing here drew on lung tumor tissue, taken at surgery. This chain joins TRBV6-5 and TRBJ2-7, with TRBD1 matching 8 bases. The CDR3 sequence is CASTDRAAYEQYF. The CDR3, as DNA: TGTGCCAGTACGGACAGGGCAGCCTACGAGCAGTACTTC.